This TCR beta chain was observed in a study of control samples from healthy donors and cancer patients (dated by TCRdb to about 2020). Clipping removes 7 bases from V and 5 bases from J, with 10 as the unmatched junction base count. CDR1 is given as SEHNR and CDR2 as FQNEAQ, both from the germline V gene (reference sequence). From its cysteine to its phenylalanine, the CDR3 spans 15 amino acids. Only the CDR3 part of the read is kept: 45 bases, read in frame from the first base. The receptor library was made with the immunoSEQ multiplex PCR assay. TCRdb stores this immuneACCESS table with in-frame sequences only. Part of the clones is absent; in the studies checked, under half of the shortfall reflects unresolved V genes, and no reason is known for the rest. The sample table lists about 53,000 clones, 87% of them with a count of one. 11% to 15% of the sample comes from the top ten. On this clone: Its antigen is still unknown. Per-base quality was not reported, and no clone a single base away is much larger than it.

This clonotype was sampled from a man aged 60-69 years with head and neck cancer. Sequenced input: PBMCs. Recombination connected TRBV7-9 to TRBJ2-5; 10 middle bases align to TRBD2. The base sequence is TGTGCCAGCACCAACGCTCTAGCGGGAGATGAGACCCAGTACTTC. Translated, it gives CASTNALAGDETQYF. This CDR3, with the reference TRBV7-9 and TRBJ2-5 proteins standing in past its ends, gives the full variable domain DTGVSQNPRHKITKRGQNVTFRCDPISEHNRLYWYRQTLGQGPEFLTYFQNEAQLEKSRLLSDRFSAERPKGSFSTLEIQRTEQGDSAMYLCASTNALAGDETQYFGPGTRLLVL.